Below are 21 T cell receptor beta chains sequenced from a single sample in a study of CD8+ T cells in alopecia areata. Treatment described: oral pan-JAK inhibitor, 5-10 mg twice daily. Reverse transcribed after extraction, RNA yielded cDNA as the sequencing template. Data came from immunoSEQ multiplex PCR; TCRdb stores just in-frame clones and leaves some out. The repertoire holds some 190,000 clones, with around 65% as singletons. The source was CD4+ T cells sorted from blood, collected at approximately week 42, from a patient treated with tofacitinib. These receptor sequences come from a human donor with alopecia areata.

CDR3 sequence (DNA): TGTGCCAGCAGCCCCCCCGGGACAGGGTGGGAGACCCAGTACTTC. Its translation is CASSPPGTGWETQYF. The chain uses TRBV7-2 and TRBJ2-5; 9 positions agree with TRBD1. This CDR3 has 15 residues. Germline V gene lookup returns CDR1 SGHTA and CDR2 FQGNSA. Trimming removed 5 bases from V and 5 bases from J; junction bases left unmatched: 9.

This clone was observed a few times. The genes are TRBV18 and TRBJ1-4, with a possible D match to TRBD1 (5 bases). Trimming took off 2 bases at V and 5 bases at J, with 6 bases between the two ends. Germline V lookup: CDR1 KGHSH, CDR2 LQKENI. This CDR3 comprises 13 residues. In DNA, the CDR3 is TGTGCCAGCTCACCATGGGGGAATGAAAAACTGTTTTTT. This gives the protein CASSPWGNEKLFF. Supplemented by reference TRBV18 and TRBJ1-4, the full variable domain reads NAGVMQNPRHLVRRRGQEARLRCSPMKGHSHVYWYRQLPEEGLKFMVYLQKENIIDESGMPKERFSAEFPKEGPSILRIQQVVRGDSAAYFCASSPWGNEKLFFGSGTQLSVL.

J is TRBJ2-7 and V is TRBV11-3, with 9 bases identical to TRBD1. Germline trimming cut 5 bases from V and 2 bases from J; bases unmatched to any gene: 7. Germline assignment: CDR1 SGHNT and CDR2 YENEEA. This CDR3 is 15 amino acids long. Here the CDR3 DNA reads TGTGCCAGCAGCCCCCGACAGGGGGTTACCTACGAGCAGTACTTC. It encodes CASSPRQGVTYEQYF.

This clone was seen only a few times. The V call is TRBV29-1, the J call TRBJ2-1; TRBD2 is a possible D gene (5 bases). The CDR3 length is 12 residues. Trimming stripped 2 bases from V and 7 bases from J, with 9 bases between. Per germline, CDR1 SQVTM and CDR2 ANQGSEA. The CDR3 bases are TGCAGCGTTGAAAGAGGGCGGAATGAGCAGTTCTTC. It is translated as CSVERGRNEQFF.

This rearrangement joins TRBV6-5 to TRBJ1-2; D gene unclear. Per germline, CDR1 MNHEY and CDR2 SVGAGI. The CDR3 runs 13 residues. V dropped 0 bases and J dropped 3 bases, with 5 bases sitting between them. The CDR3 coding sequence is TGTGCCAGCAGTTACTCCGGTTACTATGGCTACACCTTC. This translates into CASSYSGYYGYTF.

This clone has more than one count but fewer than ten. The chain joins TRBV4-3 to TRBJ2-2; TRBD1 is a possible D gene (5 bases). Trimming took off 0 bases at V and 7 bases at J, with 21 bases between the two ends. Germline CDR1 and CDR2: LGHNA and YSLEER. CDR3 length: 18 residues. In DNA form, the CDR3 reads TGCGCCAGCAGCCAAGACCAACAGGCTGGGCCTATGTACGGGGAGCTGTTTTTT. Its protein product is CASSQDQQAGPMYGELFF.

The V and J genes are TRBV6-5 and TRBJ1-2, with D perhaps TRBD1 (5 bases). CDR1 is MNHEY, CDR2 SVGAGI, per germline. Trimming removed 7 bases from V and 7 bases from J, with 16 bases in between. The CDR3 has 13 residues. This CDR3 is CASIDPGGGGYTF. CDR3 in DNA: TGTGCCAGCATCGACCCCGGGGGGGGTGGCTACACCTTC.

This clone was seen a handful of times. The J gene is TRBJ2-7, the V gene TRBV7-9; the match to TRBD1 covers 7 bases. Germline V gene sequence: CDR1 SEHNR, CDR2 FQNEAQ (reference sequence). V shed 5 bases, J shed 2 bases, and the junction held 12 bases outside the gene matches. The CDR3 is 16 residues long. The CDR3 coding sequence is TGTGCCAGCAGCCCAAAGGGTGATAGGGGGCCCTACGAGCAGTACTTC. Translation: CASSPKGDRGPYEQYF. Full variable domain (remainder filled in from reference TRBV7-9 and TRBJ2-7): DTGVSQNPRHKITKRGQNVTFRCDPISEHNRLYWYRQTLGQGPEFLTYFQNEAQLEKSRLLSDRFSAERPKGSFSTLEIQRTEQGDSAMYLCASSPKGDRGPYEQYFGPGTRLTVT.

This chain joins TRBV6-1 and TRBJ1-2; weak D call: TRBD1 (5 bases). CDR3 size: 12 residues. The V end lost 1 base, the J end lost 8 bases, and 8 bases lay between the germline ends. Per the germline V gene, CDR1 is MNHNS and CDR2 is SASEGT. In nucleotides, the CDR3 is TGTGCCAGCAGTGAAGTCTGGGGGGGCTACACCTTC. This encodes CASSEVWGGYTF.

The gene calls are TRBV5-6 and TRBJ2-3, with D tentatively TRBD2 (6 bases). V lost 3 bases, J lost 2 bases, and 16 bases lay in between. The CDR3 is 16 amino acids. The germline V gene has CDR1 SGHDT and CDR2 YYEEEE. In nucleotides, the CDR3 is TGTGCCAGCAGCTCCGTAGCGGTGCCGACCACAGATACGCAGTATTTT. It yields the protein CASSSVAVPTTDTQYF.

This rearrangement joins TRBV29-1 to TRBJ1-1, with D perhaps matching TRBD1 (5 bases). The CDR3 spans 13 residues. Trimming took 0 bases from V and 2 from J, leaving 7 bases between them. Germline values: CDR1 SQVTM, CDR2 ANQGSEA. The CDR3 nucleotides read TGCAGCGTTGAAGAGGGGGGAAACACTGAAGCTTTCTTT. Its protein is CSVEEGGNTEAFF.

This clone turned up a few times. The CDR3 DNA is TGTGCCAGCTCACCACCTGGGGAAACCGGGGAGCTGTTTTTT. This encodes CASSPPGETGELFF. The J gene is TRBJ2-2, the V gene TRBV18; no clear D gene. CDR3 size: 14 residues. Trimming cost V 0 bases and J 5 bases, with 7 bases left between them. CDR1 and CDR2 (germline): KGHSH, LQKENI.

The chain uses TRBV2 and TRBJ2-2, with unresolved D. The length of the CDR3 is 13 residues. The V gene's germline CDR1 is SNHLY and CDR2 FYNNEI. Trimming stripped 1 base from V and 1 base from J, with 1 base between. CDR3 DNA: TGTGCCAGCAGTGAAGGGAACACCGGGGAGCTGTTTTTT. Amino acids: CASSEGNTGELFF.

The chain carries TRBV4-3 and TRBJ1-1; TRBD1 aligns across 7 bases. From germline, CDR1 is LGHNA and CDR2 YSLEER. This CDR3 contains 15 residues. With 3 bases clipped from V and 0 bases from J, the junction kept 4 bases outside the gene matches. For the CDR3, the DNA is TGCGCCAGCAGCCACCACAGGGGCATGAACACTGAAGCTTTCTTT. The encoded protein is CASSHHRGMNTEAFF.

This chain joins TRBV4-3 and TRBJ1-1, with D unclear. Trimming removed 0 bases at V and 4 bases at J, with 9 bases between. Germline CDR1 is LGHNA and CDR2 is YSLEER. The CDR3 loop spans 14 amino acids. The CDR3 DNA sequence: TGCGCCAGCAGCCAAGATACGGTTGGCACTGAAGCTTTCTTT. This translates into CASSQDTVGTEAFF.

This sequence joins TRBV7-2 and TRBJ1-1; no definite D call. The CDR3 spans 12 residues. Looked up from germline, CDR1 is SGHTA and CDR2 is FQGNSA. V was clipped by 4 bases and J by 10 bases, with 13 bases between them. CDR3 sequence: CASSSRPTVAFF. The CDR3 nucleotides are TGTGCCAGCAGCTCGAGACCTACGGTAGCTTTCTTT.

This clone was counted a few times. The gene calls are TRBV21-1 and TRBJ2-7; the table gives TRBD2 as D, unverified against the DNA. TRBV21-1 is a known pseudogene. The CDR3 spans 13 residues. In DNA, the CDR3 is TGTGCCAGCAGCGCGGGGGGGCCCTACGAGCAGTACTTC. Its translation is CASSAGGPYEQYF.

The chain carries TRBV6-6 and TRBJ1-1; possibly TRBD1 for D (6 bases). Trimming shortened V by 0 bases and J by 5 bases, and 10 bases separated the two germline ends. The CDR3 runs to 14 residues. Germline V gene data show CDR1 as MNHNY and CDR2 as SVGAGI (reference sequence). CDR3 sequence reads: CASSYSGALTEAFF. DNA for the CDR3: TGTGCCAGCAGTTACTCGGGGGCATTGACTGAAGCTTTCTTT.

This clone turned up a few times. The V gene is TRBV10-3, the J gene TRBJ2-6; unclear D gene. Trimming took off 6 bases at V and 1 base at J, with 10 bases between the two ends. This CDR3 comprises 15 residues. The germline CDR1 and CDR2 sequences are ENHRY and SYGVKD. The CDR3 protein is CAISAGVSGANVLTF. CDR3 coding DNA: TGTGCCATCAGCGCTGGGGTATCTGGGGCCAACGTCCTGACTTTC.

This chain uses TRBV4-3 with TRBJ2-6; D call uncertain. Trimming stripped 1 base from V and 0 bases from J, with 16 bases between. The CDR3 contains 19 residues. Germline values: CDR1 LGHNA, CDR2 YSLEER. The CDR3 loop reads CASSQAPDGGLSGANVLTF. The CDR3 DNA follows: TGCGCCAGCAGCCAAGCCCCGGACGGTGGCCTCTCTGGGGCCAACGTCCTGACTTTC.

V and J are TRBV19 and TRBJ2-3, with D uncertain. CDR3 length equals 12 residues. V was pared by 6 bases and J by 9 bases, with 13 bases between. The germline V gene has CDR1 LNHDA and CDR2 SQIVND (reference sequence). CDR3 protein: CASSATSLTQYF. In nucleotides, the CDR3 is TGTGCCAGTAGCGCTACATCTTTGACGCAGTATTTT. Using reference TRBV19 and TRBJ2-3 for the parts outside the CDR3, the full variable domain is DGGITQSPKYLFRKEGQNVTLSCEQNLNHDAMYWYRQDPGQGLRLIYYSQIVNDFQKGDIAEGYSVSREKKESFPLTVTSAQKNPTAFYLCASSATSLTQYFGPGTRLTVL.